This T cell receptor (beta chain) was found in a study of T cell repertoires in cytomegalovirus infection. On the study more broadly: Based on public TCR beta signatures, there were indications of CMV infection and of a matching HLA type.

About this clonotype itself: Its antigen is still unknown.

Overall study findings and caveats: Clonotypes of TCR beta that were HLA-C-restricted and CMV-specific dominated the ex vivo response. Carriers of CMV plus the relevant HLA were identified by cumulative public TCR beta family frequency.

Each CDR3 protein gets one entry after TCRdb re-called the reads with MiXCR. Of roughly 68,000 distinct CDR3 sequences in the sample, 20% to 25% were seen once. CDR1 and CDR2 (germline): WSHSY, SAAADI. The V and J ends lost 7 bases and 7 bases respectively, with 14 bases between them. The CDR3 has 13 amino acids. This TCR was recovered from a human donor in good health (CMV status not recorded). Some clones in this sample may be carry-over from other donors' samples. Source material: PBMCs, sequenced either directly or after in vitro stimulation (not recorded which). The chain carries TRBV10-2 and TRBJ2-1; D might be TRBD2 (6 bases). The CDR3 region has the DNA TGCGCCAGCACGTGGGGGGTGGGAAATGAGCAGTTCTTC. It yields the protein CASTWGVGNEQFF.